The present T cell receptor (beta chain) was sequenced within a study of cytomegalovirus exposure and HLA in healthy donors (dated by TCRdb to 2015 to 2018). Regarding the complete study: The 700 or so repertoires of the first cohort and the 95 to 150 validation repertoires were produced on the same platform, according to a later analysis. A separate validation cohort of roughly 110 different subjects was used in addition to the roughly 640-subject first cohort. To predict cytomegalovirus infection status, the study combined high-throughput TCR immunosequencing, statistical association of individual TCRs with disease status, and machine learning. The study aimed to test whether cataloging public T cell receptors could reveal signatures of past pathogen exposure. Results and caveats for the whole study, not just this receptor: In a later analysis, TCRs clustered in the first cohort were found to also tend to co-occur in the roughly 130 validation repertoires, with approximately 95% of cluster scores above 0. In vitro tests confirmed that a few of the cytomegalovirus-associated TCR beta chains recognize cytomegalovirus antigens. The study gave a list of over 150 TCR beta chains associated with cytomegalovirus. All 120 or so repertoires were used to score co-occurrence in the validation cohort in a later analysis, because that analysis had no HLA typing for the cohort. Most TCR sequences were observed very rarely across donors, whereas some public TCRs were present in many individuals. The authors suggested that the approach could potentially be extended to other disease states and immunological phenotypes. Cytomegalovirus status was reported to be diagnosed by the classifier with high specificity and sensitivity in both the original and validation cohorts.

For this clone: This receptor's antigen is unknown. Base qualities are not at hand, and no much larger clone is one base apart.

Separate from the approximately 670-subject first cohort, the validation cohort of 120 subjects was the group to which the donors belonged. Library creation used the immunoSEQ multiplex PCR assay. In the authors' own workflow: A statistical classification framework was built to diagnose cytomegalovirus status from the catalog of TCR beta chain sequences. TCRdb took this table from immuneACCESS and kept in-frame rearrangements with V and J called. Such tables lack part of the clones; where checked against another copy, unresolved V genes explain under half of the gap, and the rest is unexplained. V and J calls and clone size come straight from that table; D and trimming were deduced from the DNA. Present in this sample are about 74,000 clones, around 94% of which were seen just once. The top ten clonotypes cover about 1.4% of the sample. The sample was PBMCs. The receptor was isolated from a man younger than 30 in good health and CMV-seropositive.

The DNA sequence is TGTGCCAGCAGCCAGGACCACGTCAGCGGGAGTACGCAGTATTTT. Translated, this gives CASSQDHVSGSTQYF. The chain was built from TRBV4-2 and TRBJ2-3; TRBD2 fits 8 bases in the junction. The germline V gene yields LGHNA for CDR1 and YNFKEQ for CDR2. V loses 3 bases at its end and J loses 8 bases; junction bases beyond the gene matches: 10. From its cysteine to its phenylalanine, the CDR3 spans 15 amino acids. Just the 45-base CDR3 DNA is kept, in frame starting at base 1.